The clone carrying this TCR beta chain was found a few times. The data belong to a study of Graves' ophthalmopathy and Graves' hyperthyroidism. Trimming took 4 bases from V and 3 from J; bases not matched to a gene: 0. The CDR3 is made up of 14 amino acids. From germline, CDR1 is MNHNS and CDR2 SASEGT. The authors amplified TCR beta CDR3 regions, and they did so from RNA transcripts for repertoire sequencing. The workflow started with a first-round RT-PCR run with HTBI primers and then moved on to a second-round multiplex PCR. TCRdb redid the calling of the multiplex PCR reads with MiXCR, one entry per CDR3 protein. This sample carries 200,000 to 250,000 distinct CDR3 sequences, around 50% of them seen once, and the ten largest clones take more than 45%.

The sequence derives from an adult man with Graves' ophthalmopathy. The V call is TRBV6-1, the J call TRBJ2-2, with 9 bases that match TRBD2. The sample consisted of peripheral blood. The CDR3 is CASSGLADTGELFF. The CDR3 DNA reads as TGTGCCAGCAGTGGACTAGCGGACACCGGGGAGCTGTTTTTT.